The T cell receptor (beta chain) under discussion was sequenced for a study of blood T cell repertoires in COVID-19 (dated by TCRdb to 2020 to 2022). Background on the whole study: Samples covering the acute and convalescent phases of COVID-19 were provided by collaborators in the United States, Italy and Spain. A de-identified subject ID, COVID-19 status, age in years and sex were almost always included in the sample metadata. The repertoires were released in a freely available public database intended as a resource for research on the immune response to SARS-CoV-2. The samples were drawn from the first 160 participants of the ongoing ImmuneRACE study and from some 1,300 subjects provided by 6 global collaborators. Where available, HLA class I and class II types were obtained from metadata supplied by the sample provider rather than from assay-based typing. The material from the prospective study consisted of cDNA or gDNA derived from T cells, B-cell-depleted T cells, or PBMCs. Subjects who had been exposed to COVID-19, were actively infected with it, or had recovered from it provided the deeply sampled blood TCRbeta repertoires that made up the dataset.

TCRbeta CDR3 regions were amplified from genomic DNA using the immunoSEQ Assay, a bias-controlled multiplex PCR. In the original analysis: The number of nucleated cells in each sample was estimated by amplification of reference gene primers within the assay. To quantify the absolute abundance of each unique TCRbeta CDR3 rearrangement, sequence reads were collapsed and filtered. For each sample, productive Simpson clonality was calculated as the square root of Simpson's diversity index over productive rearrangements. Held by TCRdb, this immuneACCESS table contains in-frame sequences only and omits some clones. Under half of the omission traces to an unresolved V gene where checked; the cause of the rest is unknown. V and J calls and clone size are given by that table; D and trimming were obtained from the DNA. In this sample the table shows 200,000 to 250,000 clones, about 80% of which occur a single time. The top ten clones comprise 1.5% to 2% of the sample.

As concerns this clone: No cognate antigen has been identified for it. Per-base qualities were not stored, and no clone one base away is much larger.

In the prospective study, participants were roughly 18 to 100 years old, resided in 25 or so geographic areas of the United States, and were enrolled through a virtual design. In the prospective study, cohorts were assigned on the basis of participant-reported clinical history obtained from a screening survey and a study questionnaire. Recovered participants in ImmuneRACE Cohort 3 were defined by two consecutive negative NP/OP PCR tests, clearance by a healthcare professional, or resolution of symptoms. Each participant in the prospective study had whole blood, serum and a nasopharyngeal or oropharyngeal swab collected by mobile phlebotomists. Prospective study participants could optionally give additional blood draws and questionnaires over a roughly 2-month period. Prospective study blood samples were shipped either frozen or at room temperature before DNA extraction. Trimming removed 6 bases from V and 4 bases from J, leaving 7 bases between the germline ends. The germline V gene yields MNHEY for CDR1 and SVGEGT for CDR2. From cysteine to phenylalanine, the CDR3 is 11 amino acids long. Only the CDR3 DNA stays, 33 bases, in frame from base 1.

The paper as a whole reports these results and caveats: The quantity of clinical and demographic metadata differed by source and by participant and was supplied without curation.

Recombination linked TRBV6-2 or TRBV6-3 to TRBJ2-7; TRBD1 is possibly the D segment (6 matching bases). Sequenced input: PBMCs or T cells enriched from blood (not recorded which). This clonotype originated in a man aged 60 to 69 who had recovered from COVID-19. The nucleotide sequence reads TGTGCCAGCAGCGGACAGTACGAGCAGTACTTC. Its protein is CASSGQYEQYF.